This T cell receptor (beta chain) was captured in a study of cytomegalovirus exposure and HLA in healthy donors. The PCR had 60 Vbeta and 13 Jbeta primers. Method: immunoSEQ multiplex PCR; TCRdb's copy keeps in-frame clones and lacks some. The repertoire holds about 110,000 clones, with 79% as singletons. V shed 5 bases and J 0 bases; nucleotides not matched to a gene: 5. The V gene's germline CDR1 is SEHNR and CDR2 FQNEAQ (reference sequence). The CDR3 spans 17 residues. Findings and limits, study-wide: Among TCR beta chains, those listed as cytomegalovirus-associated numbered around 160. Earlier analysis yielded a pattern in which most TCR beta V segments were productive about 87% or about 30% of the time.

As regards this clone: The antigen is unknown.

V usage is TRBV7-9 and J usage is TRBJ2-2; TRBD2 agrees at 11 bases. The clonotype comes from a woman aged 40 to 49 in good health and CMV-seronegative. Material for sequencing was PBMCs. This CDR3 reads CASSLTSGTANTGELFF. CDR3 coding DNA: TGTGCCAGCAGCCTGACTAGCGGGACTGCGAACACCGGGGAGCTGTTTTTT.